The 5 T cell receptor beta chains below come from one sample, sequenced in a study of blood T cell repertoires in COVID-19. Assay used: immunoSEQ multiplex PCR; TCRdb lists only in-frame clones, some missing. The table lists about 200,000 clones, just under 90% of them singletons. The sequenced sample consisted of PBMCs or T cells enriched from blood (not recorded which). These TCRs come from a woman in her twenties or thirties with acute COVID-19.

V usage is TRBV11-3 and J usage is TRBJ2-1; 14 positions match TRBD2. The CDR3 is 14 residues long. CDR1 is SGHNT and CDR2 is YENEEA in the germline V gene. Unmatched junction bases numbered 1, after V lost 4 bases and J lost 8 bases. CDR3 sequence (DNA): TGTGCCAGCAGCTCGGGACTAGCGGGGGATGAGCAGTTCTTC. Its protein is CASSSGLAGDEQFF.

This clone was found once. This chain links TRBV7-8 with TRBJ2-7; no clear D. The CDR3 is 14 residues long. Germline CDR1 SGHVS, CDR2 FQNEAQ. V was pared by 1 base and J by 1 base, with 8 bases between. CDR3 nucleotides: TGTGCCAGCAGCTTAGGGTCGCAGTCCTACGAGCAGTACTTC. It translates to CASSLGSQSYEQYF.

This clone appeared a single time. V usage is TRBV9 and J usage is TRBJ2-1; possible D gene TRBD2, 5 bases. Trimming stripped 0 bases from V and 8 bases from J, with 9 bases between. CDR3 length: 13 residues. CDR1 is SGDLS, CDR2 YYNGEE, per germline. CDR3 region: CASSVGGSDEQFF. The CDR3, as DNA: TGTGCCAGCAGCGTAGGAGGGTCGGATGAGCAGTTCTTC.

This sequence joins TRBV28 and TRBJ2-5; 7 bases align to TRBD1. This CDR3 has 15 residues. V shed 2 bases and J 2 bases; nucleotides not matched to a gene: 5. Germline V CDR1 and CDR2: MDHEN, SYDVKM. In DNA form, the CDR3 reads TGTGCCAGCAGTTTAAGGGGACAGTTACAAGAGACCCAGTACTTC. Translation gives CASSLRGQLQETQYF.

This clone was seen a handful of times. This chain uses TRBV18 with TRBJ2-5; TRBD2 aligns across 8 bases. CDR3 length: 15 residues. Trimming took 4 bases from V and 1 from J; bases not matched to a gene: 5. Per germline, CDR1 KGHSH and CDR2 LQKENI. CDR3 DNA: TGTGCCAGCTCACGTGGCGGGGGGCTCCAAGAGACCCAGTACTTC. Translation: CASSRGGGLQETQYF.